This T cell receptor beta chain was found in a study of vaccination and CD4 T cells after COVID-19. At the level of the study: Cells were stimulated with overlapping spike peptides from SARS-CoV-2, HCoV-NL63, HCoV-OC43 and HCoV-229E.

A remark on this clonotype: What it recognizes is unknown.

Sample treatment: approximately 9-day PBMC culture with coronavirus spike peptide pools or control peptides (ViraFEST assay). ViraFEST used peptide pools to expand antigen-specific T cells and subsequently sequenced their TCRs. Sequencing of the DNA from cultured CD4+ T cells was carried out with the Oncomine TCR Beta short-read assay. TCRdb re-analysed the PCR reads in MiXCR, keeping a single row per CDR3 protein. The sample lists approximately 16,000 distinct CDR3 sequences, about 56% occurring once. What was sequenced was CD4+ T cells from blood, cultured in vitro. This clonotype originated in a human donor who had recovered from COVID-19.

CDR3 nucleotide sequence: TGTGCCAGCGCGGCGTCAGTGCGCACAGATACGCAGTATTTT. The encoded protein is CASAASVRTDTQYF. The rearrangement uses TRBV6-1 and TRBJ2-3; D call uncertain. The germline CDR1 and CDR2 sequences are MNHNS and SASEGT. The CDR3 spans 14 residues. V dropped 8 bases and J dropped 1 base, with 13 bases sitting between them.